The 26 T cell receptor beta chains given below trace back to one sample, sequenced in a study of T cell repertoires in cytomegalovirus infection. TCRdb passed the reads through MiXCR, listing each CDR3 protein once. The repertoire holds fewer than 250,000 distinct CDR3 sequences, with about 12% as singletons. Sequencing input: PBMCs. The receptors shown here come from a human donor in good health (CMV status not recorded). Some clones in this sample may be carry-over from other donors' samples.

This clonotype came up many times. CDR3: CASSQKPTGWGNQPQHF. The CDR3 DNA is TGTGCCAGCAGCCAAAAACCGACAGGGTGGGGGAATCAGCCCCAGCATTTT. V and J are TRBV7-2 and TRBJ1-5; 7 nucleotides line up with TRBD1. Trimming removed 5 bases from V and 4 bases from J; junction bases left unmatched: 14. Germline V lookup: CDR1 SGHTA, CDR2 FQGNSA. There are 17 residues in the CDR3. The variable domain in full, with the rest retrieved from reference TRBV7-2 and TRBJ1-5, is GAGVSQSPSNKVTEKGKDVELRCDPISGHTALYWYRQSLGQGLEFLIYFQGNSAPDKSGLPSDRFSAERTGGSVSTLTIQRTQQEDSAVYLCASSQKPTGWGNQPQHFGDGTRLSIL.

This clonotype was seen at least ten times. This chain uses TRBV7-2 with TRBJ2-3, with D unclear. Trimming cost V 5 bases and J 0 bases, with 12 bases left between them. This CDR3 comprises 15 residues. Germline V lookup: CDR1 SGHTA, CDR2 FQGNSA. The CDR3 is CASSPSGDSTDTQYF. The CDR3 DNA is TGTGCCAGCAGCCCAAGTGGGGATAGCACAGATACGCAGTATTTT.

J is TRBJ2-7 and V is TRBV5-5, with D possibly being TRBD1 (6 bases). The CDR3 covers 14 residues. CDR1 SGHKS and CDR2 YYEKEE come from the germline V gene (reference sequence). Trimming stripped 4 bases from V and 0 bases from J, with 11 bases between. The CDR3 spells CASSPAGDSYEQYF. Here the CDR3 DNA reads TGTGCCAGCAGCCCGGCAGGGGACTCCTACGAGCAGTACTTC. The full variable domain, completed using reference TRBV5-5 and TRBJ2-7, is DAGVTQSPTHLIKTRGQQVTLRCSPISGHKSVSWYQQVLGQGPQFIFQYYEKEERGRGNFPDRFSARQFPNYSSELNVNALLLGDSALYLCASSPAGDSYEQYFGPGTRLTVT.

This chain links TRBV18 with TRBJ2-7; unclear D gene. The germline V and J ends were trimmed by 2 bases and 0 bases, with 14 bases remaining between them. CDR1 KGHSH and CDR2 LQKENI come from the germline V gene. The CDR3 totals 16 residues. CDR3 in DNA: TGTGCCAGCTCACCATCCGACAACTACCGCTCCTACGAGCAGTACTTC. Encoded protein: CASSPSDNYRSYEQYF.

This clonotype was detected many times. The chain combines TRBV7-8 with TRBJ2-3; 9 positions match TRBD2. In germline, CDR1 is SGHVS, CDR2 FQNEAQ. CDR3 length: 15 residues. Losses at the gene ends were 5 bases for V and 6 bases for J; bases not matched to a gene: 9. The CDR3 sequence is CASSPFSGGGDTQYF. The CDR3, as DNA: TGTGCCAGCAGCCCCTTTAGCGGGGGTGGGGATACGCAGTATTTT.

The rearrangement joins TRBV29-1 to TRBJ2-1; the match to TRBD2 covers 15 bases. V lost 4 bases and J lost 8; bases outside the gene matches: 3. The CDR3 length is 14 residues. Germline loops: CDR1 SQVTM, CDR2 ANQGSEA. The CDR3 spells CSVVGLAGGDEQFF. The CDR3, as DNA: TGCAGCGTTGTTGGACTAGCGGGAGGGGATGAGCAGTTCTTC.

This chain links TRBV28 with TRBJ1-6, with D possibly matching TRBD1 (5 bases). Germline lookup yields CDR1 MDHEN and CDR2 SYDVKM. The length of the CDR3 is 16 residues. Trimming left V 7 bases short and J 8 bases short, with 21 bases between. The DNA of the CDR3 is TGTGCCAGCACCCCTCCTTCCAGGGCCGCGTATTCACCCCTCCACTTT. Protein: CASTPPSRAAYSPLHF.

This clonotype turned up a few times. The DNA of the CDR3 is TGCAGCGTTGAAACTAGCGGTCGTAGCACAGATACGCAGTATTTT. Translated: CSVETSGRSTDTQYF. The chain joins TRBV29-1 to TRBJ2-3; the match to TRBD2 covers 8 bases. With V trimmed by 2 bases and J by 0 bases, 4 bases remained unmatched. The germline V gene has CDR1 SQVTM and CDR2 ANQGSEA. The CDR3 length is 15 residues.

The gene calls are TRBV15 and TRBJ1-1; D unclear. Germline CDR1 and CDR2: LNHNV and YYDKDF (reference sequence). V was shortened by 0 bases and J by 1 base, with 6 bases between the two germline ends. The CDR3 length is 14 residues. The CDR3: CATSRDIGNTEAFF. DNA of the CDR3: TGTGCCACCAGCAGAGATATAGGGAACACTGAAGCTTTCTTT. Complete variable domain (other parts from reference TRBV15 and TRBJ1-1): DAMVIQNPRYQVTQFGKPVTLSCSQTLNHNVMYWYQQKSSQAPKLLFHYYDKDFNNEADTPDNFQSRRPNTSFCFLDIRSPGLGDTAMYLCATSRDIGNTEAFFGQGTRLTVV.

This clonotype has a handful of counts. The chain has TRBV19 and TRBJ2-3; possibly TRBD1 for D (5 bases). The CDR3 totals 14 residues. Per the germline V gene, CDR1 is LNHDA and CDR2 is SQIVND (reference sequence). V gave up 7 bases and J gave up 2 bases, with 13 bases separating them. The CDR3 spells CASTRTHLTDTQYF. The CDR3 coding sequence is TGTGCCAGTACGCGGACACACCTCACAGATACGCAGTATTTT.

This chain joins TRBV6-6 and TRBJ1-1; D might be TRBD1 (5 bases). Germline CDR1 reads MNHNY; CDR2 reads SVGAGI (reference sequence). V was cut by 3 bases and J by 1 base, with 9 bases left in between. The CDR3 consists of 14 residues. CDR3 bases: TGTGCCAGCAGTTATCCCAGGGAGAACACTGAAGCTTTCTTT. Translating gives CASSYPRENTEAFF.

The V and J genes are TRBV5-1 and TRBJ1-6, with no clear D. Trimming shortened V by 0 bases and J by 8 bases, and 9 bases separated the two germline ends. Per germline, CDR1 SGHRS and CDR2 YFSETQ. CDR3 length equals 14 residues. The CDR3 loop reads CASSLDVGYSPLHF. In nucleotides, the CDR3 is TGCGCCAGCAGCTTGGACGTAGGGTATTCACCCCTCCACTTT.

The rearrangement links TRBV5-6 to TRBJ2-1, with 11 bases fitting TRBD2. From germline, CDR1 is SGHDT and CDR2 YYEEEE. The CDR3 spans 18 residues. V was clipped by 4 bases and J by 5 bases; unmatched bases: 14. The CDR3 reads CASSPTSGIHRGDNEQFF. The CDR3 coding sequence is TGTGCCAGCAGCCCGACTAGCGGGATCCACCGGGGGGACAATGAGCAGTTCTTC.

This clonotype was detected many times. The rearrangement links TRBV7-4 to TRBJ2-3, with 9 bases lining up with TRBD2. Germline V CDR1 and CDR2: SGHVT, SQSDAQ. Trimming at V came to 6 bases and at J to 1 base, leaving 11 bases not matched to a gene. The CDR3 loop spans 17 amino acids. Written as DNA, the CDR3 is TGTGCCAGCAGATCCTTACCGGGACTAGCCGGCACAGATACGCAGTATTTT. Protein: CASRSLPGLAGTDTQYF.

There are a few counts of this clonotype. The chain recombines TRBV5-6 with TRBJ1-2; TRBD1 aligns across 7 bases. The CDR3 spans 13 residues. CDR1 and CDR2 (germline): SGHDT, YYEEEE. The trim removed 2 bases at V and 8 bases at J, leaving 6 bases unmatched. CDR3 residues: CASSFDRVRGYTF. The CDR3 DNA is TGTGCCAGCAGCTTTGACAGGGTACGAGGCTACACCTTC.

At least ten counts were recorded for this clonotype. The V call is TRBV7-9, the J call TRBJ1-2; D gene uncertain. The CDR3 extends over 13 amino acids. Germline lookup yields CDR1 SEHNR and CDR2 FQNEAQ (reference sequence). Trimming stripped 6 bases from V and 3 bases from J, with 11 bases between. For the CDR3, the DNA is TGTGCCAGCAGTCGTAGTGGGGACTATGGCTACACCTTC. Its translation is CASSRSGDYGYTF.

There are many counts of this clonotype. The chain employs TRBV7-2 and TRBJ1-1; D perhaps matches TRBD1 (5 bases). Per the germline V gene, CDR1 is SGHTA and CDR2 is FQGNSA. The CDR3 consists of 13 residues. V was trimmed by 5 bases and J by 2 bases, leaving 9 bases between them. CDR3 residues: CASSRGHNTEAFF. The CDR3 bases are TGTGCCAGCAGCCGCGGACATAACACTGAAGCTTTCTTT.

This clonotype was counted ten times or more. This chain uses TRBV7-8 with TRBJ2-2; D might be TRBD1 (5 bases). The ends were cut back, 5 bases at V and 2 bases at J, with 9 bases in the middle. The germline CDR1 and CDR2 sequences are SGHVS and FQNEAQ. The length of the CDR3 is 14 residues. CDR3 sequence reads: CASSQTVNTGELFF. For the CDR3, the DNA is TGTGCCAGCAGCCAGACAGTTAACACCGGGGAGCTGTTTTTT. Supplemented by reference TRBV7-8 and TRBJ2-2, the full variable domain reads GAGVSQSPRYKVAKRGQDVALRCDPISGHVSLFWYQQALGQGPEFLTYFQNEAQLDKSGLPSDRFFAERPEGSVSTLKIQRTQQEDSAVYLCASSQTVNTGELFFGEGSRLTVL.

This clonotype has just a few counts. The chain couples TRBV18 to TRBJ1-5; no firm D call. The CDR3 runs 15 residues. V was trimmed by 2 bases and J by 3 bases, leaving 11 bases between them. Germline-derived CDR1 and CDR2 are KGHSH and LQKENI. CDR3 in DNA: TGTGCCAGCTCACCAGTAGGGAAGAACAATCAGCCCCAGCATTTT. Protein: CASSPVGKNNQPQHF.

This clonotype has at least ten counts. The chain has TRBV12-3 or TRBV12-4 and TRBJ1-2; 12 nucleotides line up with TRBD1. Trimming at V came to 2 bases and at J to 6 bases, leaving 10 bases not matched to a gene. The CDR3 covers 17 residues. The CDR3 sequence: CASSLSYPGQGANGYTF. For the CDR3, the DNA is TGTGCCAGCAGTTTAAGTTACCCGGGACAGGGGGCCAATGGCTACACCTTC.

This clonotype was counted ten times or more. Written as DNA, the CDR3 is TGTGCCAGCAGCCCACAGGCTGGGACTAGCGGACTCAGCTCCTACAATGAGCAGTTCTTC. Its translation: CASSPQAGTSGLSSYNEQFF. The rearrangement joins TRBV7-3 to TRBJ2-1; 11 bases map to TRBD2. V lost 5 bases, J lost 0 bases, and 15 bases stayed unmatched. The V gene's germline CDR1 is SGHTA and CDR2 FQGTGA. The CDR3 spans 20 residues.

This clonotype was seen repeatedly, ten times or more. V and J are TRBV19 and TRBJ2-1, with a possible D match to TRBD1 (6 bases). The CDR3 sequence is 14 residues long. Trimming took 6 bases from V and 5 from J, leaving 14 bases between them. Germline-derived CDR1 and CDR2 are LNHDA and SQIVND (reference sequence). CDR3 sequence reads: CASRTFRGNNEQFF. CDR3 in DNA: TGTGCCAGTAGGACGTTCAGGGGAAACAATGAGCAGTTCTTC. Complete variable domain (other parts from reference TRBV19 and TRBJ2-1): DGGITQSPKYLFRKEGQNVTLSCEQNLNHDAMYWYRQDPGQGLRLIYYSQIVNDFQKGDIAEGYSVSREKKESFPLTVTSAQKNPTAFYLCASRTFRGNNEQFFGPGTRLTVL.

The chain has TRBV12-3 or TRBV12-4 and TRBJ1-5, with a weak D call TRBD1 (6 bases). V lost 6 bases, J lost 2 bases, and 14 bases lay in between. The CDR3 length is 15 residues. The chain's CDR3 is CASRKTGSGNQPQHF. CDR3 nucleotides: TGTGCCAGCAGGAAGACAGGATCTGGCAATCAGCCCCAGCATTTT.

This clonotype showed up just a few times. The CDR3 spells CASSLTGQREAFF. CDR3 coding DNA: TGTGCCAGCAGTTTAACGGGCCAGAGAGAAGCTTTCTTT. J is TRBJ1-1 and V is TRBV12-3 or TRBV12-4; no reliable D call. The CDR3 is made up of 13 amino acids. Trimming took 2 bases from V and 8 from J, leaving 12 bases between them.

At least ten counts were recorded for this clonotype. The V and J genes are TRBV5-6 and TRBJ2-2, with 12 bases matching TRBD2. The CDR3 length is 17 residues. The trim removed 1 base at V and 5 bases at J, leaving 6 bases unmatched. The V gene's germline CDR1 is SGHDT and CDR2 YYEEEE. This CDR3 reads CASSLPSGRAWTGELFF. DNA for the CDR3: TGTGCCAGCAGCTTGCCTAGCGGGAGGGCCTGGACCGGGGAGCTGTTTTTT. Full variable domain (missing parts from reference TRBV5-6 and TRBJ2-2): DAGVTQSPTHLIKTRGQQVTLRCSPKSGHDTVSWYQQALGQGPQFIFQYYEEEERQRGNFPDRFSGHQFPNYSSELNVNALLLGDSALYLCASSLPSGRAWTGELFFGEGSRLTVL.

This clonotype was observed at least ten times. The chain is built from TRBV6-6 and TRBJ2-5; D is perhaps TRBD1 (5 bases). Between the trimmed V and J ends, which lost 0 bases and 5 bases, there was a span of 13 bases. The V gene's germline CDR1 is MNHNY and CDR2 SVGAGI (reference sequence). The CDR3 runs to 15 residues. CDR3 loop: CASSYSGLPGETQYF. In nucleotides, the CDR3 is TGTGCCAGCAGTTACTCGGGGCTTCCGGGTGAGACCCAGTACTTC.